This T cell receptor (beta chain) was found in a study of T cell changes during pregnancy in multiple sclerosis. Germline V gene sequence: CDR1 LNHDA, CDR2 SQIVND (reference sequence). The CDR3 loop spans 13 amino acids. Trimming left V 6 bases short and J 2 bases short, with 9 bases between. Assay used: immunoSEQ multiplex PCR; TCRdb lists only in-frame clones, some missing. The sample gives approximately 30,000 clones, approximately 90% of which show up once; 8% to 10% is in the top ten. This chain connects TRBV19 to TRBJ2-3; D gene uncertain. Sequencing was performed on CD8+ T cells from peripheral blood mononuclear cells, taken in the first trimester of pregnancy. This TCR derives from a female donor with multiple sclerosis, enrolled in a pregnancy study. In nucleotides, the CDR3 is TGTGCCAGTAGCCAGCGACTCACAGATACGCAGTATTTT. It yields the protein CASSQRLTDTQYF.